This entry concerns a single T cell receptor beta chain. Antigen: not known. The assay was immunoSEQ multiplex PCR, and TCRdb's table has in-frame clones only and misses some. The sample has some 50,000 clones; 87% are singletons. The data originate from a study of PD-L1 blockade in urothelial cancer. Study-level findings and limits: In blood at 3 weeks, tumor-associated clones expanded more among patients with durable benefit.

Noted time point: pretreatment peripheral blood. Germline V gives CDR1 SNHLY, CDR2 FYNNEI. With 6 bases removed from V and 6 bases from J, the gap between germline ends came to 7 bases. The CDR3 runs to 11 residues. This specimen consisted of PBMCs, obtained around atezolizumab (anti-PD-L1) treatment. This clonotype originated in a woman aged 60-75 years with urothelial cancer. V is TRBV2 and J is TRBJ2-3; D gene ambiguous. The CDR3 sequence: CASRAWDTQYF. DNA of the CDR3: TGTGCCAGCAGAGCCTGGGATACGCAGTATTTT.